This is a list of T cell receptor beta chains from one sample in a study of Ad26.COV2.S vaccination and SARS-CoV-2 variants. The method was immunoSEQ multiplex PCR; TCRdb's version includes in-frame clones alone and lacks a portion of them. The repertoire consists of roughly 380,000 clones, with approximately 90% occurring once and the leading ten covering around 4%. This material consisted of peripheral blood, taken after recovery from COVID-19. The receptors originated from a human donor who had recovered from COVID-19. The conserved cysteine and the conserved F or W are not part of the CDR3 here. The D gene is left open where the match is weak.

J,D,length,V,CDR3
TRBJ1-2,TRBD1,12,TRBV2,ASSRTTGTYGYT
TRBJ2-2,-,11,TRBV11-2,ASGGQLAGELF
TRBJ1-5,-,11,TRBV7-9,ASSPEGLPPQH
TRBJ1-1,-,11,TRBV6-5,ASLGGGNTEAF
TRBJ2-3,-,14,TRBV5-6,ASSFWRPGSTDTQY
TRBJ2-7,TRBD1,13,TRBV4-1,ASSNPGQGKYEQY
TRBJ2-7,TRBD1,10,TRBV5-1,ASRRDRDEQY
TRBJ1-2,-,11,TRBV7-9,ASSWETNYGYT
TRBJ1-2,TRBD1,12,TRBV6-5,ASRNRGANYGYT
TRBJ1-1,-,12,TRBV7-8,ASSPRVLDTEAF
TRBJ2-7,-,12,TRBV19,ASRSGTEAYEQY
TRBJ1-4,-,13,TRBV7-6,ASSPGRGINEKLF
TRBJ1-2,-,13,TRBV13,ASSLTLPGRGGYT
TRBJ1-2,-,12,TRBV29-1,SVEDRRQGHGYT
TRBJ2-7,-,11,TRBV14,ASSQGVLFEQY